The T cell receptor (beta chain) described here comes from a study of blood T cell repertoires in COVID-19. Across the whole study: Material from acute and convalescent COVID-19 was sourced from the United States, Italy and Spain.

Original analysis: Reference gene primer amplification in the assay estimated nucleated cell counts. Here immunoSEQ multiplex PCR was the method, and the copy in TCRdb shows in-frame clones only, minus some. The V and J calls and clone size were taken over from that table, and D and trimming were inferred from the DNA. In the table there are 65,000 to 80,000 clones, approximately 88% of which are singletons. CDR1 and CDR2 from the germline V gene are KGHSH and LQKENI. This CDR3 has 13 amino acids. With 4 bases clipped from V and 3 bases from J, the junction kept 1 base outside the gene matches. The sequenced sample was peripheral blood. The sequence derives from a man aged 50-59 years with active COVID-19. The chain couples TRBV18 to TRBJ1-2; 8 bases match TRBD1. This chain's CDR3 is CASSQQGDYGYTF. The CDR3 DNA reads as TGTGCCAGCTCACAACAGGGGGACTATGGCTACACCTTC.